This TCR beta chain was found in a study of cytomegalovirus exposure and HLA in healthy donors listed by TCRdb under 2017. Regarding the research as a whole: An earlier analysis of roughly 630 of the donors reported about 290 Gb of sequence data and 100 million to 140 million unique TCR beta sequences from about 200 million T cells. A later analysis re-analyzed previously published TCR beta repertoires from about 600 donors and added high-resolution HLA genotyping to study TCR occurrence patterns. Of the 300 to 400 genotyped donors, 81% fell in the genetic ancestry cluster associated with self-reported Caucasian donors. To predict cytomegalovirus infection status, the study brought together high-throughput TCR immunosequencing, statistical association of individual TCRs with disease status, and machine learning. Across 300 to 500 genotyped donors of the cohort, an average of approximately 220,000 unique TCR beta nucleotide sequences per donor were sequenced, and 15% to 20% of those sequences were non-productive. The study aimed to test whether signatures of past pathogen exposure could be identified by cataloging public T cell receptors. Using immunosequencing, the study profiled T cell repertoires from approximately 700 subjects and related those repertoires to cytomegalovirus serostatus. Roughly 300 gigabases of sequencing data and tens of millions of unique TCR sequences were included in an early release covering several hundred HLA-typed donors. Rather than using new phenotypic data, the later analysis identified candidate immune exposures from TCR beta sequences and from how often those sequences occurred across donors. An earlier analysis of around 580 of the donors used high-throughput TCR beta sequencing to judge whether each TCR beta V gene segment behaved as functional or pseudogenic. A later genetic analysis took genome-wide SNP genotypes for about three fifths of the roughly 670 donors and used that subset as a discovery cohort. Four to six DR-DQ haplotypes were handled as single units for association and clustering, since linkage in the cohort was strong. Every repertoire in the discovery cohort had been generated on one and the same sequencing platform. Typing coverage differed by locus: A, B, C, DRB1 and DQB1 were typed in about 620-630 donors, DQA1 in approximately 520, DPA1 in around 580, and DPB1 in 472. Besides the first cohort of roughly 660 subjects, a separate validation cohort made up of 120 different subjects was used. HLA typing included class I and class II loci at four-digit resolution. Donor age, sex, ethnicity and CMV serostatus were collected together with the repertoire data. Broad study findings and their caveats: A further reported finding was that TCR beta sequences accurately predicted the HLA-A and HLA-B alleles for most subjects in the first cohort. A later analysis found that HLA-associated TCR beta chains were more clonally expanded and had lower generation probabilities than equally common non-associated chains. Immune exposure information for the cohort was limited to CMV serostatus. A later genetic analysis reported fewer N-insertions in productive TCRs among donors in an Asian-associated ancestry cluster than the approximately 670-donor mean. According to a later analysis, parvovirus B19, influenza, CMV and Epstein-Barr virus appeared linked to several top co-occurrence clusters. A later analysis associated about 16,000 TCR beta sequences with specific HLA alleles at a false discovery rate of 0.05. An earlier analysis of approximately 600 of the donors showed that most TCR beta V segments appeared in productive rearrangements either about 87% or about 30% of the time, which broadly matched IMGT annotations. Roughly uniform sequencing depth across donors was assumed in presence/absence analyses, although this assumption may not hold. A cluster of highly shared sequence variants was judged likely to represent a technical artifact of the sequencing pipeline. The cohort was sequenced for TCR beta chains only, and without alpha or paired-chain data the features that could be detected were limited. Because counts were too low, 15 to 20 rarely observed V segments, including chromosome 9 orphons, were left out of the earlier analysis of a few hundred of the donors. V-gene and J-gene trimming of TCR beta chains was associated with a missense DCLRE1C variant in a later genetic analysis, and the association was replicated in an independent cohort. Because HLA typing was missing for some donors at each locus, association tests included only the typed subset. Some IMGT-functional V segments, including TRBV6-2 and TRBV6-3, could not be distinguished by the 87-base-pair reads and were therefore excluded. A few of the identified cytomegalovirus-associated TCR beta chains were confirmed in vitro to be specific for cytomegalovirus antigens. A later analysis found that TCR association rates varied across HLA loci, with DRB1 alleles showing the most associated TCRs and HLA-C alleles the fewest. According to a later analysis, most CMV-associated TCR beta chains appeared to be HLA-restricted, and the HLA associations seemed to be driven largely by CMV exposure. Correlated functional status among segregating V segments might reflect linkage disequilibrium, but an unknown experimental factor could not be ruled out. The study gave a list of more than 150 TCR beta chains associated with cytomegalovirus. Most TCR sequences were seen in very few donors, while some public TCRs were found in many individuals. It was suggested by the authors that the approach could potentially be generalized to other disease states and immunological phenotypes. When HLA alleles, especially DR and DQ, strongly co-occurred, TCR associations were difficult to assign to individual alleles. Cytomegalovirus status was reported to be diagnosed by the classifier with high specificity and sensitivity in both the original and validation cohorts.

Worth noting for this clone: Its recognized antigen is unknown. No base qualities exist here, and no much larger clone lies one base off it.

The germline ends are 21 bases apart after V is trimmed by 4 bases and J by 3 bases. The germline V gene yields MGHDK for CDR1 and SYGVNS for CDR2. Including the terminal cysteine and phenylalanine, the CDR3 comprises 17 residues. Here the CDR3 DNA is all that survives: 51 bases in frame from base 1. The cohort was made up of 650 to 700 healthy bone marrow donors. At the time of sampling, every cohort member was nominally healthy, though immune exposures that went unrecorded were likely present. The donor was CMV seronegative and was included in the group of approximately 350 seronegative cohort members. Each donor provided a peripheral blood sample, and peripheral blood mononuclear cells were used for TCR beta sequencing. Genomic DNA extraction from the blood cell samples was performed with the Qiagen DNeasy Blood Extraction Kit. The library was produced with the immunoSEQ multiplex PCR assay. A mixture of 60 forward primers for TCR Vbeta segments and 13 reverse primers for TCR Jbeta segments was used in the multiplex PCR. The CDR3 region of rearranged TCR beta genes was amplified from genomic DNA with a multiplex PCR assay. The amplified TCR beta libraries were sequenced on the Illumina HiSeq System as 87-base-pair reads. As for the original processing: In a later analysis, tens of millions of unique TCR beta chains were counted across the 666 repertoires, and approximately 11 million of these chains were shared by at least two donors. Raw reads were error-corrected and collapsed into unique sequences with a nearest-neighbor algorithm that merged closely related sequences to remove PCR and sequencing errors. V, D and J gene segments were assigned by aligning CDR3 sequences to IMGT reference sequences. For a sequence to be retained, a match of at least six nucleotides was required to both a V gene segment and a J gene segment. A rearrangement was called productive if the CDR3 had no stop codons and remained in frame with V and J, and every other rearrangement was called non-productive. Following IMGT convention, CDR3 was defined as the stretch from the second conserved V-encoded cysteine up to the conserved J-encoded phenylalanine. The earlier analysis of some 580 of the donors excluded any sequence lacking an unambiguous match to a single V gene segment. In an earlier analysis of 587 of the donors, V segments were called functional above 56.7% productive rearrangements and were called segregating when the between-donor standard deviation exceeded 5%. A statistical classification framework was developed to diagnose cytomegalovirus status using the catalog of TCR beta chain sequences. A later analysis assigned V and J genes by comparing TCR nucleotide sequences with IMGT/GENE-DB human TR gene sequences. The TCRdist pipeline was used in a later analysis to assign CDR3 sequences and most-parsimonious VDJ recombination scenarios. A later analysis defined each TCR beta chain by its CDR3 amino acid sequence plus V-gene family, and excluded reads lacking a unique V-gene family. In a later analysis, 550 to 650 highly shared, low-generation-probability nucleotide sequences were removed to address suspected cross-contamination and a sequencing artifact. In a later analysis, a clonal expansion index for each public chain was calculated from normalized within-repertoire ranks of inferred template counts. Generation probabilities in a later analysis came from a VDJ recombination model fitted to out-of-frame rearrangements, and those results were checked against IGoR. A later analysis scored TCR-TCR, TCR-HLA and TCR-CMV co-occurrence with hypergeometric tests, applying a repertoire-size bias correction to TCR pairs. To estimate false discovery rates, a later analysis permuted the HLA or CMV assignments 20 times. In a later analysis, co-occurring TCRs were grouped using DBSCAN, with TCRdist sequence similarity added in when clustering inside HLA-allele-positive subsets. Repertoires with fewer than 30,000 or more than 120,000 public chains were left out of co-occurrence clustering, as were four to six repertoires with anomalous nucleotide sharing. Imported from immuneACCESS, the table was reduced by TCRdb to in-frame sequences with V and J called. These copies leave out some clones; in studies compared against another copy, an unresolved V gene accounts for under half, and the cause of the remainder is not known. That table supplies the V and J calls and clone size; D and trimming were determined from the DNA. This sample lists 45,000 to 70,000 clones; 82% were detected once. Approximately 1.4% of the sample goes to the ten largest clones.

This sequence originates from a man younger than 45 in good health and CMV-seronegative. The chain is assembled from TRBV25-1 and TRBJ2-5, with TRBD2 perhaps the D gene, on 5 matching bases. What was sequenced was PBMCs. CDR3 region: CASSARSTRSGKETQYF. The DNA reads as follows: TGTGCCAGCAGTGCAAGGAGTACTAGAAGCGGTAAAGAGACCCAGTACTTC.